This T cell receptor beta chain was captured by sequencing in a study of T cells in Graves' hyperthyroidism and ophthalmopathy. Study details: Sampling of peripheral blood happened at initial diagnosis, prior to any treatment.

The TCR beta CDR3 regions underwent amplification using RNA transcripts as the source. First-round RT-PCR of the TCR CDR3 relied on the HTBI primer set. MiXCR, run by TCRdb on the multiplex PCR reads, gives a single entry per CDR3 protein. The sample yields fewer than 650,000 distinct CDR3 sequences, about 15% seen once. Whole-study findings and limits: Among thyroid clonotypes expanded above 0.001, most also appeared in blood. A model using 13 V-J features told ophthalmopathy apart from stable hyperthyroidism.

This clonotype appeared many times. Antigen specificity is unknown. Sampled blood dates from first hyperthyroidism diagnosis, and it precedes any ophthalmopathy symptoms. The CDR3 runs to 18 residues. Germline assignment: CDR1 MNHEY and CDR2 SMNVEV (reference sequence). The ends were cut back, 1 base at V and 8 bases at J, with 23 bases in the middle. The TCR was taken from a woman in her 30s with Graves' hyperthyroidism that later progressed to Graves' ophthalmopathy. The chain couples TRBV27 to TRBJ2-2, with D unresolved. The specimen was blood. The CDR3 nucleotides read TGTGCCAGCAGTTTATTTGGTGGTTATGGATTGAGCATTGGGGAGCTGTTTTTT. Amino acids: CASSLFGGYGLSIGELFF.